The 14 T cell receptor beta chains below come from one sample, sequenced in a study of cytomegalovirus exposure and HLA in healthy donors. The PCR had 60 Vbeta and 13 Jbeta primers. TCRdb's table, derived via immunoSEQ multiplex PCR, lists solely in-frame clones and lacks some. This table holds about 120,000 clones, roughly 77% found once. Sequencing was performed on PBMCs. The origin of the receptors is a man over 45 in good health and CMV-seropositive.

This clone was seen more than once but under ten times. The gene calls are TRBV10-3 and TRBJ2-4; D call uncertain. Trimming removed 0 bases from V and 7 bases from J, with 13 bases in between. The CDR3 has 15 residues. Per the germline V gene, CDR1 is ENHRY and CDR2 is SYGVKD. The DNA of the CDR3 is TGTGCCATCAGTGAGTCGCTGGTGGGCCTTAACATTCAGTACTTC. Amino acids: CAISESLVGLNIQYF.

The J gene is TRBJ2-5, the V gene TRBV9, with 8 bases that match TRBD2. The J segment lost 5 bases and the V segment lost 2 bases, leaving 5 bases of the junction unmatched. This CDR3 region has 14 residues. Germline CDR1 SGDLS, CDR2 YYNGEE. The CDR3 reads CASSVGLARETQYF. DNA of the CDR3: TGTGCCAGCAGCGTCGGACTAGCCCGGGAGACCCAGTACTTC.

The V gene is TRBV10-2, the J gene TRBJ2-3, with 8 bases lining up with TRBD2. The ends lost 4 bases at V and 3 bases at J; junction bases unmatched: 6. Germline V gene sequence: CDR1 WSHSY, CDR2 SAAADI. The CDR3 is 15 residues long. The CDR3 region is CASSGSGSITDTQYF. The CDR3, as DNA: TGCGCCAGCAGTGGAAGCGGGAGTATAACAGATACGCAGTATTTT.

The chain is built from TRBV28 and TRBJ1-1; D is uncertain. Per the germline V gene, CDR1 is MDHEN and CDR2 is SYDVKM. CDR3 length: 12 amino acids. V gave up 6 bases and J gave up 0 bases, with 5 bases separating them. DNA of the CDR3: TGTGCCAGCAGCGGGGTGAACACTGAAGCTTTCTTT. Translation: CASSGVNTEAFF.

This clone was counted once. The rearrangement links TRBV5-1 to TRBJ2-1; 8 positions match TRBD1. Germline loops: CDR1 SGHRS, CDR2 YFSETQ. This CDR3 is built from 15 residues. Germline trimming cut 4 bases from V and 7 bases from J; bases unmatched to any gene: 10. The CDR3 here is CASSLVAGGGNEQFF. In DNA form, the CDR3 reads TGCGCCAGCAGCCTGGTGGCAGGGGGCGGAAATGAGCAGTTCTTC. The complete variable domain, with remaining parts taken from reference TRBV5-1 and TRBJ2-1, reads KAGVTQTPRYLIKTRGQQVTLSCSPISGHRSVSWYQQTPGQGLQFLFEYFSETQRNKGNFPGRFSGRQFSNSRSEMNVSTLELGDSALYLCASSLVAGGGNEQFFGPGTRLTVL.

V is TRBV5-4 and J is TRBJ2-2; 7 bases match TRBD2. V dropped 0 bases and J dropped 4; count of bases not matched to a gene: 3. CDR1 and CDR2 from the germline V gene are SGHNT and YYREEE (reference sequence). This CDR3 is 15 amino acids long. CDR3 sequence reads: CASSLVGGFTGELFF. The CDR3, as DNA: TGTGCCAGCAGCTTGGTCGGGGGGTTCACCGGGGAGCTGTTTTTT.

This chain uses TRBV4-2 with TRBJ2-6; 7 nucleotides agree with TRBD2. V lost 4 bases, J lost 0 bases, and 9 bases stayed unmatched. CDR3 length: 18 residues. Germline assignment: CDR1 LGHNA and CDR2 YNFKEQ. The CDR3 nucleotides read TGTGCCAGCAGCCTCCACGGAGCGGGAAGCTCTGGGGCCAACGTCCTGACTTTC. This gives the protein CASSLHGAGSSGANVLTF.

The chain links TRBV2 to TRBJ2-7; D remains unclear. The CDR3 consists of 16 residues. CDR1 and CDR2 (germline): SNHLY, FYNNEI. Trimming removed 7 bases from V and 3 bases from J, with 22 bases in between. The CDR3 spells CASTYRVGDSNYEQYF. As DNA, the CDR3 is TGTGCCAGCACCTACCGGGTCGGAGACTCCAACTACGAGCAGTACTTC.

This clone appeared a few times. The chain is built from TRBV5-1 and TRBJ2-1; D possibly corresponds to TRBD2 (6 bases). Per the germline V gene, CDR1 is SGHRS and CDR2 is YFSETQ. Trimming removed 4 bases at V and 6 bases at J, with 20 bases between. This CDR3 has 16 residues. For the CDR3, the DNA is TGCGCCAGCAGCCCCTCGACGTGGGGAGGCAGCAATGAGCAGTTCTTC. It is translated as CASSPSTWGGSNEQFF.

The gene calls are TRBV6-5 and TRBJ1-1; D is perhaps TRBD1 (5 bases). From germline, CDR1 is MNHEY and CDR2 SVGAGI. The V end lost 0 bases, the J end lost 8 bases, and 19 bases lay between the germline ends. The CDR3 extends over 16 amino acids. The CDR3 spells CASSYSFGQGKAEAFF. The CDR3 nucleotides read TGTGCCAGCAGTTACTCATTCGGGCAGGGAAAGGCAGAAGCTTTCTTT.

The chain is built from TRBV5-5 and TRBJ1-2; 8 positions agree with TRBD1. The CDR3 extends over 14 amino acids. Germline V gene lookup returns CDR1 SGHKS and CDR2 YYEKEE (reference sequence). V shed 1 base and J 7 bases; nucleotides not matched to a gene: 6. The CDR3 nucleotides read TGTGCCAGCAGCTTGTTGCAGGGGGCATTTGGCTACACCTTC. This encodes CASSLLQGAFGYTF. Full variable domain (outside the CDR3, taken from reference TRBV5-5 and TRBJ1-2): DAGVTQSPTHLIKTRGQQVTLRCSPISGHKSVSWYQQVLGQGPQFIFQYYEKEERGRGNFPDRFSARQFPNYSSELNVNALLLGDSALYLCASSLLQGAFGYTFGSGTRLTVV.

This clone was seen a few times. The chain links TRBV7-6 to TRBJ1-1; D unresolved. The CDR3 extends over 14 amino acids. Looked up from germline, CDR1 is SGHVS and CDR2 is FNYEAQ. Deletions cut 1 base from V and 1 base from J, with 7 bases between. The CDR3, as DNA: TGTGCCAGCAGCTTAGGAGGAGCGAACACTGAAGCTTTCTTT. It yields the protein CASSLGGANTEAFF.

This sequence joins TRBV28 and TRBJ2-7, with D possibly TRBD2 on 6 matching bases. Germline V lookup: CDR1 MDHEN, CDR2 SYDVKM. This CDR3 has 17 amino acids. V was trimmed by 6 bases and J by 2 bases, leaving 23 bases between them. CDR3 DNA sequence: TGTGCCAGCAGCGCGGCCTTCAATACGGGGGATACCTACGAGCAGTACTTC. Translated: CASSAAFNTGDTYEQYF.

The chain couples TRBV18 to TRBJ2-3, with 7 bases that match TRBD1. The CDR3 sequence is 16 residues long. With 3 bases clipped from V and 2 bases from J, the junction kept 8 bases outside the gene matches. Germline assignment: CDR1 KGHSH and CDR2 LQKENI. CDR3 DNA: TGTGCCAGCTCACCGACAGGGAGTAGCACCACAGATACGCAGTATTTT. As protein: CASSPTGSSTTDTQYF.